Given below is one T cell receptor (beta chain) in context. In this sample, this clonotype turned up a few times. Its binding antigen is unknown. No clone much larger than this one lies a single base away; base qualities are absent. Sequencing instrument: Illumina HiSeq 2500. Quantitative 5'-RACE with molecular barcodes was used to prepare TCR beta libraries. Per the original workflow: Disease-linked TCR variants were identified with a new computational method built on a probabilistic model of VDJ rearrangement. TCRdb handled the public reads itself, with Q25 trimming in fastp and clone calling in MiXCR, and kept productive beta chains. All rows with the same CDR3 protein become a single entry with the most common DNA and genes. The V and J calls reflect TCRdb's pipeline rather than the authors' work. This sample is represented by a few hundred thousand distinct CDR3 sequences; around 20% of them were singletons. Of the sample, under 4% is held by the ten largest clones.

This sample was included in a study of CD8 T cells in ankylosing spondylitis (dated by TCRdb to about 2017). Looking at the study overall: T cell receptor beta repertoires were profiled in healthy donors and ankylosing spondylitis patients so that disease-linked TCR variants could be found. In total, the full study cohort was made up of 108 healthy donors and about two dozen ankylosing spondylitis patients. Peripheral blood samples were taken, and synovial fluid was additionally collected from ankylosing spondylitis patients. Overall study outcomes, separate from this receptor: Some of the motif variants had been reported before in the synovial fluid and blood of reactive arthritis patients, a finding that suggests common disease-initiation mechanisms. According to the report, matched synovial fluid samples from ankylosing spondylitis patients were significantly enriched for the disease-linked clones. The disease-linked clones had a CD8+ phenotype and were found at relatively low frequencies in peripheral blood. A TCR beta motif of about eight highly homologous amino acid variants appeared characteristic of blood from ankylosing spondylitis patients.

At the junction V is shortened by 2 bases and J by 9 bases; bases outside the gene matches: 6. Its CDR3 holds 16 amino acids, cysteine through phenylalanine. Here the CDR3 DNA is all that survives: 48 bases in frame from base 1. Based on the germline V gene (reference sequence), the CDR1 and CDR2 sequences are SEHNR and FQNEAQ. The chain couples TRBV7-9 to TRBJ2-1; 14 bases in the middle match TRBD2. Input material: blood, either unsorted or a sorted T cell fraction (not recorded which). This receptor was obtained from a female donor with ankylosing spondylitis or in good health (not recorded which). The CDR3 sequence is CASSLPGLAGVSEQFF. The sequence in DNA is TGTGCCAGCAGCTTACCGGGACTAGCGGGAGTGAGTGAGCAGTTCTTC. Supplemented by the reference TRBV7-9 and TRBJ2-1 proteins around the CDR3, the complete variable domain is DTGVSQNPRHKITKRGQNVTFRCDPISEHNRLYWYRQTLGQGPEFLTYFQNEAQLEKSRLLSDRFSAERPKGSFSTLEIQRTEQGDSAMYLCASSLPGLAGVSEQFFGPGTRLTVL.